The next 9 T cell receptor beta chains were all read from a single sample in a study of blood T cell repertoires in COVID-19. Profiled with immunoSEQ multiplex PCR; TCRdb holds only in-frame clones, not every one. The table records 150,000 to 200,000 clones, approximately 90% of them present only once. The source material was PBMCs or T cells enriched from blood (not recorded which). All receptors come from a woman aged 40 to 50 in a cohort exposed to, infected with or recovered from COVID-19 (not recorded which).

The V and J genes are TRBV4-1 and TRBJ1-2; D perhaps matches TRBD1 (6 bases). With 0 bases removed from V and 8 bases from J, the gap between germline ends came to 19 bases. The CDR3 has 16 residues. Germline-derived CDR1 and CDR2 are MGHRA and YSYEKL. CDR3 bases: TGCGCCAGCAGCCAAGAAGGCGGGGGCCGGGGGGTCGGCTACACCTTC. It translates to CASSQEGGGRGVGYTF.

This chain links TRBV5-4 with TRBJ1-1; D unclear. This CDR3 is 14 amino acids long. Germline V gene sequence: CDR1 SGHNT, CDR2 YYREEE (reference sequence). Trimming removed 0 bases at V and 4 bases at J, with 10 bases between. CDR3 sequence (DNA): TGTGCCAGCAGCTTGGGAGCGGGCCTCACTGAAGCTTTCTTT. Its translation: CASSLGAGLTEAFF. Combining the CDR3 with reference TRBV5-4 and TRBJ1-1 gives the whole variable domain ETGVTQSPTHLIKTRGQQVTLRCSSQSGHNTVSWYQQALGQGPQFIFQYYREEENGRGNFPPRFSGLQFPNYSSELNVNALELDDSALYLCASSLGAGLTEAFFGQGTRLTVV.

This clone was observed once. The genes are TRBV6-2 or TRBV6-3 and TRBJ2-4, with 10 bases aligning to TRBD2. J was trimmed by 7 bases and V by 5 bases; bases with no gene match: 14. The CDR3 consists of 17 residues. The germline gives CDR1 MNHEY, CDR2 SVGEGT. The CDR3 is CASSPVLAGAGSNIQYF. DNA for the CDR3: TGTGCCAGCAGTCCCGTCCTAGCGGGAGCGGGGAGTAACATTCAGTACTTC.

The rearrangement links TRBV6-5 to TRBJ1-5, with D perhaps TRBD1 (6 bases). This CDR3 has 13 residues. The V gene lost 4 bases and the J gene lost 7 bases, with 11 bases spanning the gap. Per the germline V gene, CDR1 is MNHEY and CDR2 is SVGAGI. The CDR3 region is CASSLGGGQPQHF. The DNA of the CDR3 is TGTGCCAGCAGTTTAGGGGGAGGGCAGCCCCAGCATTTT.

A few counts support this clone. The chain is built from TRBV10-2 and TRBJ2-7, with D hard to call. The V gene's germline CDR1 is WSHSY and CDR2 SAAADI. V shed 4 bases and J shed 5 bases, with 9 bases lying between them. The CDR3 consists of 12 residues. The CDR3 here is CASSVWLDEQYF. DNA of the CDR3: TGCGCCAGCAGTGTATGGCTGGACGAGCAGTACTTC.

The V gene is TRBV20-1, the J gene TRBJ1-2; D gene uncertain. This CDR3 has 11 amino acids. V shed 3 bases and J shed 12 bases, with 14 bases lying between them. CDR1 is DFQATT, CDR2 SNEGSKA, per germline (reference sequence). CDR3 loop: CSASWPAGDTF. The DNA for the CDR3 is TGCAGTGCTAGTTGGCCCGCCGGAGACACCTTC.

J is TRBJ1-1 and V is TRBV19; 8 nucleotides line up with TRBD1. With 3 bases clipped from V and 9 bases from J, the junction kept 6 bases outside the gene matches. The CDR3 is 13 residues long. CDR1 is LNHDA and CDR2 is SQIVND in the germline V gene (reference sequence). CDR3 nucleotide sequence: TGTGCCAGTAGTATGGACAGGGCGGATCAAGCTTTCTTT. This sequence encodes CASSMDRADQAFF.

The chain carries TRBV6-5 and TRBJ1-1; 8 nucleotides agree with TRBD1. The CDR3 totals 15 residues. The V and J ends lost 4 bases and 1 base, in that order; junction bases with no gene match: 5. Germline CDR1 reads MNHEY; CDR2 reads SVGAGI. The CDR3 spells CASSSLDRANTEAFF. In DNA, the CDR3 is TGTGCCAGCAGTTCCTTGGACAGGGCGAACACTGAAGCTTTCTTT.

The chain is built from TRBV27 and TRBJ2-1; 13 bases are shared with TRBD2. Germline V CDR1 and CDR2: MNHEY, SMNVEV (reference sequence). With 3 bases clipped from V and 7 bases from J, the junction kept 3 bases outside the gene matches. There are 15 residues in the CDR3. CDR3 in DNA: TGTGCCAGCAGTTTGTCGACTAGCGGGAGGAATGAGCAGTTCTTC. Translated: CASSLSTSGRNEQFF.